This TCR beta chain was recovered during a study of blood T cells in healthy people across ages. Sample-barcoded 5' priming and a J-beta primer mix drove a second PCR of roughly 7 to 11 cycles. From the 5' RACE reads, TCRdb called clonotypes with MiXCR, one entry per CDR3 protein. This sample has approximately 850,000 distinct CDR3 sequences; 55% to 75% occur once, and the top ten carry over 20%. This CDR3 has 15 amino acids. Trimming cost V 7 bases and J 0 bases; bases outside gene matches: 8. The germline CDR1 and CDR2 sequences are SQVTM and ANQGSEA. The TCR originated in a man aged 30-40 years in good health. The sample taken for sequencing was blood. The chain couples TRBV29-1 to TRBJ2-5, with TRBD2 matching 10 bases. The DNA for the CDR3 is TGCAGCGCCCGGGGGGGACTAGCGCACCAAGAGACCCAGTACTTC. Translated: CSARGGLAHQETQYF.